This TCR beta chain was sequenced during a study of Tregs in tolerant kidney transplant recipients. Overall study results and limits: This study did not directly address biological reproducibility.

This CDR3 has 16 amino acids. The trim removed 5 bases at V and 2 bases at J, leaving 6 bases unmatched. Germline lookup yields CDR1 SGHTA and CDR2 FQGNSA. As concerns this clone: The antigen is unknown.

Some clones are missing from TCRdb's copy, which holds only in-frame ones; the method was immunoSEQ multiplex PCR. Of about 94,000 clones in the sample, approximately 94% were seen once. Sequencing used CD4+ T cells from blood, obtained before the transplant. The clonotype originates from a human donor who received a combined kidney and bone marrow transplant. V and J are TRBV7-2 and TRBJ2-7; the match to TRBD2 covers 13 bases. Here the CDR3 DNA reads TGTGCCAGCAGCCCCCGACTAGCGGGGGGACCCTACGAGCAGTACTTC. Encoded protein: CASSPRLAGGPYEQYF.